The 13 T cell receptor beta chains reported below all come from one sample, sequenced in a study of blood T cell repertoires in COVID-19. The data were produced by immunoSEQ multiplex PCR, yet TCRdb's version contains in-frame clones alone and is incomplete. The sample lists under 500,000 clones; around 89% were seen once. The sample consisted of peripheral blood. These TCRs come from a woman in her twenties or thirties with acute or convalescent COVID-19.

J is TRBJ2-7 and V is TRBV21-1; the listed D gene, TRBD1, was not tested against the DNA. TRBV21-1 is a known pseudogene. This CDR3 spans 15 amino acids. Here the CDR3 reads CASSKGGQGSYEQYF. The CDR3 DNA reads TGTGCCAGCAGCAAAGGTGGACAGGGGTCCTACGAGCAGTACTTC.

The chain recombines TRBV14 with TRBJ1-2, with D perhaps matching TRBD1 (5 bases). Germline loops: CDR1 SGHDN, CDR2 FVKESK. The V end lost 3 bases, the J end lost 4 bases, and 12 bases lay between the germline ends. The CDR3 totals 14 residues. CDR3 protein: CASSQTGEGYGYTF. The CDR3 DNA reads as TGTGCCAGCAGCCAGACGGGGGAAGGCTATGGCTACACCTTC. Supplemented by reference TRBV14 and TRBJ1-2, the full variable domain reads EAGVTQFPSHSVIEKGQTVTLRCDPISGHDNLYWYRRVMGKEIKFLLHFVKESKQDESGMPNNRFLAERTGGTYSTLKVQPAELEDSGVYFCASSQTGEGYGYTFGSGTRLTVV.

CDR3 protein: CASSMGQSTDTQYF. CDR3 sequence (DNA): TGTGCCAGTAGTATGGGACAGAGCACAGATACGCAGTATTTT. This chain links TRBV19 with TRBJ2-3, with 7 bases that match TRBD1. V was clipped by 3 bases and J by 0 bases; unmatched bases: 0. This CDR3 has 14 amino acids. Germline V gene data show CDR1 as LNHDA and CDR2 as SQIVND (reference sequence).

The rearrangement joins TRBV6-5 to TRBJ2-7; tentative D call: TRBD1 (6 bases). Trimming pared 6 bases from V and 3 bases from J, leaving 12 bases between. The CDR3 sequence is 13 residues long. Germline assignment: CDR1 MNHEY and CDR2 SVGAGI. The CDR3 region has the DNA TGTGCCAGCAGGGACAGTGGTTTCTACGAGCAGTACTTC. This translates into CASRDSGFYEQYF.

V gene TRBV29-1 combines with J gene TRBJ2-2; tentatively, D is TRBD1 (6 bases). The CDR3 extends over 12 amino acids. The germline V and J ends were trimmed by 6 bases and 4 bases, with 9 bases remaining between them. The germline V gene has CDR1 SQVTM and CDR2 ANQGSEA. CDR3 sequence (DNA): TGCAGCGTCTCAGGGGTCACCGGGGAGCTGTTTTTT. It yields the protein CSVSGVTGELFF.

This clone was recorded only once. The chain uses TRBV28 and TRBJ1-2; TRBD1 aligns across 8 bases. This CDR3 is built from 15 residues. The V gene's germline CDR1 is MDHEN and CDR2 SYDVKM. V lost 8 bases and J lost 5; bases outside the gene matches: 13. Here the CDR3 DNA reads TGTGCCAGCCACAGCTCCGGACAGGGAAGGTATGGCTACACCTTC. Translated: CASHSSGQGRYGYTF.

The gene calls are TRBV4-1 and TRBJ2-5; 10 bases align to TRBD1. This CDR3 region has 16 residues. Trimming cost V 4 bases and J 4 bases; bases outside gene matches: 9. The germline CDR1 and CDR2 sequences are MGHRA and YSYEKL. The CDR3 region is CASSLQGQGGRETQYF. The CDR3 nucleotides read TGCGCCAGCAGCCTCCAAGGACAGGGGGGCAGAGAGACCCAGTACTTC.

The V and J genes are TRBV5-1 and TRBJ2-7; D may be TRBD2 (5 bases). The V end was cut by 4 bases, the J end by 1 base, with 12 bases between. The germline gives CDR1 SGHRS, CDR2 YFSETQ. CDR3 length: 14 residues. The CDR3 DNA reads as TGCGCCAGCAGCCTGCGGACTTCATCCTACGAGCAGTACTTC. It is translated as CASSLRTSSYEQYF.

The rearrangement joins TRBV30 to TRBJ2-2, with D maybe TRBD1 (5 bases). Germline-derived CDR1 and CDR2 are GTSNPN and SVGIG (reference sequence). The CDR3 sequence is 16 residues long. Trimming pared 0 bases from V and 4 bases from J, leaving 15 bases between. Here the CDR3 reads CAWSVRRGLGTGELFF. DNA for the CDR3: TGTGCCTGGAGTGTACGAAGGGGATTAGGCACCGGGGAGCTGTTTTTT.

The chain recombines TRBV9 with TRBJ2-2; TRBD1 matches at 7 bases. V shed 3 bases, J shed 4 bases, and the junction held 3 bases outside the gene matches. Germline values: CDR1 SGDLS, CDR2 YYNGEE. The CDR3 has 14 residues. CDR3 loop: CASSARTGTGELFF. CDR3 in DNA: TGTGCCAGCAGCGCCCGGACAGGCACCGGGGAGCTGTTTTTT.

In its sample, this clone was seen once. V and J are TRBV19 and TRBJ2-2, with 7 bases fitting TRBD1. CDR1 is LNHDA and CDR2 is SQIVND in the germline V gene (reference sequence). The CDR3 runs to 15 residues. V was clipped by 3 bases and J by 2 bases; unmatched bases: 3. The CDR3 DNA reads TGTGCCAGTAGTATGGGACAGAGTAACACCGGGGAGCTGTTTTTT. It translates to CASSMGQSNTGELFF.

The rearrangement joins TRBV2 to TRBJ2-3; a possible D gene is TRBD1 (5 bases). Trimming took 8 bases from V and 6 from J, leaving 12 bases between them. Germline lookup yields CDR1 SNHLY and CDR2 FYNNEI. This CDR3 has 12 amino acids. The CDR3 is CASEMGPDTQYF. In nucleotides, the CDR3 is TGTGCCAGCGAGATGGGGCCGGATACGCAGTATTTT.

The J gene is TRBJ1-3, the V gene TRBV6-4; TRBD1 matches 9 bases. The V and J ends lost 2 bases and 8 bases, in that order; junction bases with no gene match: 13. Germline V gene sequence: CDR1 MRHNA, CDR2 SNTAGT. This CDR3 is built from 17 residues. The CDR3 DNA is TGTGCCAGCAGTGACCTTACGAGGACAGGGGCTTTGGACACCATATATTTT. Amino acids: CASSDLTRTGALDTIYF.